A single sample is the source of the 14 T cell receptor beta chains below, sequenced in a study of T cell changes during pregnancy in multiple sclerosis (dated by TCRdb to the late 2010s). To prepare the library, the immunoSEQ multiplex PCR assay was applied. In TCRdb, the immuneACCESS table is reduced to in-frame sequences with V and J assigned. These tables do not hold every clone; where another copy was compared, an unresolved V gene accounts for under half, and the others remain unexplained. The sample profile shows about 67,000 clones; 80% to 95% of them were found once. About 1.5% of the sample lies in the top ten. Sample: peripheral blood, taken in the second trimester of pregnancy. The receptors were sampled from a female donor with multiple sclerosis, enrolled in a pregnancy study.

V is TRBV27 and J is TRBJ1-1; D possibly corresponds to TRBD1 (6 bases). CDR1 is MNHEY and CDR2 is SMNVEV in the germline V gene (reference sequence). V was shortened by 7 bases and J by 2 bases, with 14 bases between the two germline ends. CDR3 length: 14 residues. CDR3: CASTTTGINTEAFF. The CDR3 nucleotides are TGTGCCAGCACCACCACAGGGATAAACACTGAAGCTTTCTTT.

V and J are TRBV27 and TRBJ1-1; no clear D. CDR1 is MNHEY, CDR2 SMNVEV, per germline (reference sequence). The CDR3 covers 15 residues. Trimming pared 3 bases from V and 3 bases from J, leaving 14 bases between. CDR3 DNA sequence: TGTGCCAGCAGTTTCCCCGGGAGAAGGTACACTGAAGCTTTCTTT. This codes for CASSFPGRRYTEAFF.

The CDR3 DNA reads TGTGCCAGTGGCGGTTGGGGCAGATCCTACGAGCAGTACTTC. Protein product: CASGGWGRSYEQYF. V is TRBV19 and J is TRBJ2-7; tentatively, D is TRBD1 (5 bases). The V end was cut by 8 bases, the J end by 1 base, with 15 bases between. CDR1 is LNHDA, CDR2 SQIVND, per germline (reference sequence). The CDR3 runs 14 residues.

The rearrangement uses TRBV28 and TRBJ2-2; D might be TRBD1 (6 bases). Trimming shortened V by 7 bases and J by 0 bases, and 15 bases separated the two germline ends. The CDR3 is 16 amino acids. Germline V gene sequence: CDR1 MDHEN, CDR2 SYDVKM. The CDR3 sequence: CASTPGHASNTGELFF. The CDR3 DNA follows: TGTGCCAGCACCCCGGGACACGCTTCGAACACCGGGGAGCTGTTTTTT.

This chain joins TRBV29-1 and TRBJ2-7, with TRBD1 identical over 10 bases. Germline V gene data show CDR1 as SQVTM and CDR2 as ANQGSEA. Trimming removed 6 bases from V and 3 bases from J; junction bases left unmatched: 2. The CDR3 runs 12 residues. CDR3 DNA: TGCAGCGTACGGGACAGGGGCTACGAGCAGTACTTC. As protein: CSVRDRGYEQYF.

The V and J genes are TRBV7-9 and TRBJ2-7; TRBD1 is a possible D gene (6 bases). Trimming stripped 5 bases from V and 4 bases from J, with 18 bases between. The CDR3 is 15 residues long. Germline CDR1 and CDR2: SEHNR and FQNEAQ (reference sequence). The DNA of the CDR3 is TGTGCCAGCAGCCCAGGGGTAGGGCCTCCTTACGAGCAGTACTTC. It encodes CASSPGVGPPYEQYF.

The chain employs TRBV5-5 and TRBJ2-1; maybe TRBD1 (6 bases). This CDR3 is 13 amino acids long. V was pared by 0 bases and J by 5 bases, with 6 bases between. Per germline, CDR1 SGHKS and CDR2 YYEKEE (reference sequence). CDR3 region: CASSLAGDNEQFF. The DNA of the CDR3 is TGTGCCAGCAGCTTGGCAGGGGACAATGAGCAGTTCTTC.

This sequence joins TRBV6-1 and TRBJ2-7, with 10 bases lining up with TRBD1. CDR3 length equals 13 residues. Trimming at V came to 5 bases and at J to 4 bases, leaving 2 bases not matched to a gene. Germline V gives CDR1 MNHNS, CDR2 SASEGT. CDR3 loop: CASSLDRGYEQYF. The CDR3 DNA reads TGTGCCAGCAGTTTGGACAGGGGGTACGAGCAGTACTTC.

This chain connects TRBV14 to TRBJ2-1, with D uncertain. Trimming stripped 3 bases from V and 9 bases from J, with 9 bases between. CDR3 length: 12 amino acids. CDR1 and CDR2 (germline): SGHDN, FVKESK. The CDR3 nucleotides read TGTGCCAGCAGCCAGTACAGCAGTGAGCAGTTCTTC. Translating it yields CASSQYSSEQFF.

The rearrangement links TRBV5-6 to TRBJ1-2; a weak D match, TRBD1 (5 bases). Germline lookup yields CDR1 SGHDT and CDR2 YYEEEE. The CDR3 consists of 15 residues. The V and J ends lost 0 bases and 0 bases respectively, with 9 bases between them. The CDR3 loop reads CASSLVGGANYGYTF. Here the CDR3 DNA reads TGTGCCAGCAGCTTGGTCGGGGGTGCTAACTATGGCTACACCTTC.

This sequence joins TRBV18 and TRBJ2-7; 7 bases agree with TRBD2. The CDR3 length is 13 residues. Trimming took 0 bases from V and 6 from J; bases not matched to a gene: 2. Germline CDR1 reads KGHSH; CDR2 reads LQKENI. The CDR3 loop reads CASSPPGEGEQYF. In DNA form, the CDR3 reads TGTGCCAGCTCACCACCTGGGGAGGGCGAGCAGTACTTC.

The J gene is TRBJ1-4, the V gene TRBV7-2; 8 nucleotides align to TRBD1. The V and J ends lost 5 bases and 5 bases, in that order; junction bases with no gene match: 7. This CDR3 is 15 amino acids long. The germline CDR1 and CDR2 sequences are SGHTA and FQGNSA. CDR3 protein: CASSLMRTGNEKLFF. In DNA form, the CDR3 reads TGTGCCAGCAGCCTCATGCGGACAGGGAATGAAAAACTGTTTTTT.

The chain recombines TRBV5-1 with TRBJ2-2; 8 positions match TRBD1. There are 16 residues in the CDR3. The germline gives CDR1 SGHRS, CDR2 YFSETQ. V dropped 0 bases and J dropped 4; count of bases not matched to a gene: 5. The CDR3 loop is CASSLESGGSTGELFF. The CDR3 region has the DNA TGCGCCAGCAGCTTGGAGTCAGGGGGCTCCACCGGGGAGCTGTTTTTT. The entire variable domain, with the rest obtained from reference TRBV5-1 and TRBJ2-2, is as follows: KAGVTQTPRYLIKTRGQQVTLSCSPISGHRSVSWYQQTPGQGLQFLFEYFSETQRNKGNFPGRFSGRQFSNSRSEMNVSTLELGDSALYLCASSLESGGSTGELFFGEGSRLTVL.

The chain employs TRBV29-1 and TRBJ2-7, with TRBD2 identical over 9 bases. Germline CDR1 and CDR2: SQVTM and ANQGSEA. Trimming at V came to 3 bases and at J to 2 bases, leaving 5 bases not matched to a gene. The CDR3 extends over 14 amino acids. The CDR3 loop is CSVEFPSGTYEQYF. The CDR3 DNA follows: TGCAGCGTTGAGTTTCCTAGCGGGACCTACGAGCAGTACTTC.